One T cell receptor (beta chain) is described in this entry. Antigen: not known. There were only Caucasian adults among the donors, and all lived in Nashville, Tennessee. The data were produced by immunoSEQ multiplex PCR, yet TCRdb's version contains in-frame clones alone and is incomplete. This sample carries some 1,400,000 clones, roughly 96% of them seen once, and the ten largest clones take roughly 1.2%. The data are from a study of shared clonotypes between healthy human individuals. The study, taken as a whole, reports: Naive CD4 clonotypes were shared across several donors at roughly 4.6%. Genetic and exposure-history diversity was limited by the few donors.

The CDR3 covers 14 residues. V lost 4 bases and J 4 bases, leaving 14 bases between the germline ends. Germline CDR1 and CDR2: SGHDT and YYEEEE. The sequenced material came from naive CD4+ T cells sorted from blood. The subset: CD45RA+ positively selected. The V and J genes are TRBV5-6 and TRBJ1-1; perhaps TRBD1 as D (5 bases). This receptor was obtained from a young man in good health. The CDR3: CASSVTGIFTEAFF. The CDR3, as DNA: TGTGCCAGCAGCGTAACAGGAATCTTCACTGAAGCTTTCTTT.